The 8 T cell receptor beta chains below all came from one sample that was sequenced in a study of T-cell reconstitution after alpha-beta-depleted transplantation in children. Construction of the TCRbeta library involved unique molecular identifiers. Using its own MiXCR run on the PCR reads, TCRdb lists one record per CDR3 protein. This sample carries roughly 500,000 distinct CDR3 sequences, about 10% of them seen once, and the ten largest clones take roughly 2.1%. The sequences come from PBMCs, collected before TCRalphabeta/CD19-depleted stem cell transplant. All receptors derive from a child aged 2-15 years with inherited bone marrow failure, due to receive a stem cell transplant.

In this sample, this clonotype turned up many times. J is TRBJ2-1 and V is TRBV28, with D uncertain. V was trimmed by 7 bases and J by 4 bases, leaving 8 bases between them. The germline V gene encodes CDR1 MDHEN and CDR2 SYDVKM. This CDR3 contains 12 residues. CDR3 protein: CASTSGYNEQFF. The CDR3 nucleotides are TGTGCCAGCACTTCGGGTTACAATGAGCAGTTCTTC.

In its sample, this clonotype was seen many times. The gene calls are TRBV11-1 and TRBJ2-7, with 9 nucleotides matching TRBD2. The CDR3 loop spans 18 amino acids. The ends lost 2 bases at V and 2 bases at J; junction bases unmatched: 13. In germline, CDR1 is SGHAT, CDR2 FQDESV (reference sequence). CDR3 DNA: TGTGCCAGCAGCTTATATCCATATAGCGGGAGTGTACCCTACGAGCAGTACTTC. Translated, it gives CASSLYPYSGSVPYEQYF.

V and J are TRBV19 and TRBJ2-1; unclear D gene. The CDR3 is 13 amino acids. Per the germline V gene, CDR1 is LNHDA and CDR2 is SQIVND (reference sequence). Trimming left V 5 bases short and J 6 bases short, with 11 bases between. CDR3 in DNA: TGTGCCAGTAGTCCACTACTCCGCAATGAGCAGTTCTTC. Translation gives CASSPLLRNEQFF.

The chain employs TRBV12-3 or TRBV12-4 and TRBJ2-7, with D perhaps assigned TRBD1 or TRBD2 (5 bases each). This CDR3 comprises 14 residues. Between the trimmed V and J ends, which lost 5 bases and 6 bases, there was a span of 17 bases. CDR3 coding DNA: TGTGCCAGCAGTCCCCGGGACCCAGGGTCCGAGCAGTACTTC. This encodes CASSPRDPGSEQYF.

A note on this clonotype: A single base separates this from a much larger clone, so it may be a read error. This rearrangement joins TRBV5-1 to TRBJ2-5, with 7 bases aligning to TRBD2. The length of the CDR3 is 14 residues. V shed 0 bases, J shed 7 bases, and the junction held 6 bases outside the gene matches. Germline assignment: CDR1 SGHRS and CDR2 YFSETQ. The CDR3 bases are TGCGCCAGCAGCTTGGGCTCCCAGCGGGGGACCCAGTACTTC. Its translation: CASSLGSQRGTQYF.

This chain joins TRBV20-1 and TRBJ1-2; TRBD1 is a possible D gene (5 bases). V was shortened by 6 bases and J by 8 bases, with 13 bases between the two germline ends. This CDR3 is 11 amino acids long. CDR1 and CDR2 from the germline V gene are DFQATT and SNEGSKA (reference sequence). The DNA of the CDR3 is TGCAGTGCCGGGGCAGGGAACGGCTACACCTTC. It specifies CSAGAGNGYTF.

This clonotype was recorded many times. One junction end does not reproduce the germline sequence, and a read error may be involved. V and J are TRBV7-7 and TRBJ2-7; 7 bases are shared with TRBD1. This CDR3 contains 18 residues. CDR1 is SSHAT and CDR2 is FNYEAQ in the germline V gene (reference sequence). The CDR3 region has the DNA TGTGCTAGCAGCTTAGCGCTATATCTAGGGACAGATAACTACGAGCAGTACTTC. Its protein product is CASSLALYLGTDNYEQYF.

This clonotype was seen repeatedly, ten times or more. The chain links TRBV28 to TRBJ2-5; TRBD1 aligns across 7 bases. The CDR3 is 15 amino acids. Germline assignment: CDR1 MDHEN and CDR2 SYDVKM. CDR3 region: CVEPRDRSLQETQYF. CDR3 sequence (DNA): TGTGTCGAGCCCCGGGACAGAAGCCTACAAGAGACCCAGTACTTC.